These 20 T cell receptor beta chains were sequenced from one sample in a study of early T cells in non-severe SARS-CoV-2 infection. MiXCR, applied by TCRdb to the 5' RACE reads, yields one record per CDR3 protein. This table has just over 80,000 distinct CDR3 sequences, roughly 13% appearing once. Specimen: whole blood. These receptors were collected from an adult who was a healthcare worker with PCR-confirmed SARS-CoV-2 infection or an uninfected control (not recorded which).

This clonotype was observed a handful of times. The rearrangement links TRBV19 to TRBJ1-4; the D gene is possibly TRBD1 (6 bases). V was cut by 5 bases and J by 5 bases, with 18 bases left in between. Germline V gene sequence: CDR1 LNHDA, CDR2 SQIVND (reference sequence). This CDR3 spans 16 amino acids. CDR3 sequence (DNA): TGTGCCAGTAGTTCCCCTGTCCGGGACATAAATGAAAAACTGTTTTTT. Protein sequence: CASSSPVRDINEKLFF. Filled out from reference TRBV19 and TRBJ1-4, the complete variable domain reads DGGITQSPKYLFRKEGQNVTLSCEQNLNHDAMYWYRQDPGQGLRLIYYSQIVNDFQKGDIAEGYSVSREKKESFPLTVTSAQKNPTAFYLCASSSPVRDINEKLFFGSGTQLSVL.

The rearrangement links TRBV4-1 to TRBJ2-7, with D perhaps TRBD1 or TRBD2 (6 bases each). Per germline, CDR1 MGHRA and CDR2 YSYEKL. This CDR3 comprises 13 residues. V was pared by 1 base and J by 6 bases, with 10 bases between. The CDR3 sequence is CASSQGGGIEQYF. CDR3 DNA sequence: TGCGCCAGCAGCCAAGGAGGGGGGATCGAGCAGTACTTC.

This chain uses TRBV29-1 with TRBJ2-7, with D possibly TRBD1 on 5 matching bases. The CDR3 spans 13 residues. Trimming removed 1 base from V and 5 bases from J, with 12 bases in between. CDR1 and CDR2 (germline): SQVTM, ANQGSEA. CDR3 residues: CSVEANRPHEQYF. In nucleotides, the CDR3 is TGCAGCGTTGAAGCAAACAGGCCCCACGAGCAGTACTTC.

This clonotype came up many times. The V call is TRBV5-1, the J call TRBJ1-4; no clear D gene. Germline V gives CDR1 SGHRS, CDR2 YFSETQ. CDR3 size: 16 residues. V lost 7 bases, J lost 7 bases, and 23 bases lay in between. The CDR3 protein is CASSPGDDSLGEKLFF. In DNA, the CDR3 is TGCGCCAGCTCGCCCGGCGACGACTCGCTGGGTGAAAAACTGTTTTTT.

The chain joins TRBV4-1 to TRBJ1-4; no reliable D call. Trimming took 5 bases from V and 0 from J, leaving 7 bases between them. CDR3 length equals 14 residues. Germline-derived CDR1 and CDR2 are MGHRA and YSYEKL. CDR3 coding DNA: TGCGCCAGCAGCACCCCGGCAACTAATGAAAAACTGTTTTTT. It encodes CASSTPATNEKLFF.

The chain carries TRBV4-2 and TRBJ2-7; the D gene could be TRBD1 or TRBD2 (5 bases each). Trimming took 1 base from V and 0 from J, leaving 7 bases between them. CDR1 and CDR2 (germline): LGHNA, YNFKEQ. The CDR3 is 14 residues long. Written as DNA, the CDR3 is TGTGCCAGCAGCCAAGGGGGGACCTCCTACGAGCAGTACTTC. This sequence encodes CASSQGGTSYEQYF.

This clonotype was counted many times. This chain connects TRBV10-2 to TRBJ2-7, with TRBD2 matching over 10 bases. The CDR3 loop spans 16 amino acids. V shed 4 bases and J 0 bases; nucleotides not matched to a gene: 6. From germline, CDR1 is WSHSY and CDR2 SAAADI. CDR3 sequence reads: CASSGYLAGDSYEQYF. CDR3 nucleotides: TGCGCCAGCAGTGGGTACCTAGCGGGAGACTCCTACGAGCAGTACTTC.

At least ten counts were recorded for this clonotype. This chain links TRBV7-2 with TRBJ2-3; no reliable D call. Between the trimmed V and J ends, which lost 2 bases and 4 bases, there was a span of 1 base. This CDR3 is built from 11 residues. Germline V CDR1 and CDR2: SGHTA, FQGNSA. CDR3 nucleotide sequence: TGTGCCAGCAGCTTACCAGATACGCAGTATTTT. The encoded protein is CASSLPDTQYF. The complete variable domain, with remaining parts taken from reference TRBV7-2 and TRBJ2-3, reads GAGVSQSPSNKVTEKGKDVELRCDPISGHTALYWYRQSLGQGLEFLIYFQGNSAPDKSGLPSDRFSAERTGGSVSTLTIQRTQQEDSAVYLCASSLPDTQYFGPGTRLTVL.

This clonotype has a count of ten or more. J is TRBJ2-5 and V is TRBV6-6; unclear D gene. The CDR3 is made up of 14 amino acids. In germline, CDR1 is MNHNY, CDR2 SVGAGI (reference sequence). Trimming shortened V by 0 bases and J by 1 base, and 6 bases separated the two germline ends. CDR3: CASSYSQTQETQYF. DNA for the CDR3: TGTGCCAGCAGTTACTCGCAGACCCAAGAGACCCAGTACTTC.

This clonotype was counted between two and nine times. This chain connects TRBV30 to TRBJ1-6, with D unclear. The CDR3 consists of 15 residues. Trimming took 3 bases from V and 4 from J, leaving 13 bases between them. Germline CDR1 and CDR2: GTSNPN and SVGIG (reference sequence). In DNA form, the CDR3 reads TGTGCCTGGAGGAATTACCCAAAGTATAATTCACCCCTCCACTTT. It codes for CAWRNYPKYNSPLHF.

This clonotype was seen ten or more times. The chain uses TRBV9 and TRBJ2-3; no definite D call. V was clipped by 5 bases and J by 4 bases, with 8 bases between them. Germline lookup yields CDR1 SGDLS and CDR2 YYNGEE. This CDR3 is built from 12 residues. The CDR3 is CASSRPADTQYF. CDR3 nucleotides: TGTGCCAGCAGTAGACCGGCAGATACGCAGTATTTT.

This clonotype was seen repeatedly, ten times or more. V and J are TRBV6-2 or TRBV6-3 and TRBJ2-4; D may correspond to TRBD1 or TRBD2 (5 bases each). V lost 8 bases and J lost 9, with 20 bases in between. This CDR3 comprises 14 residues. Germline values: CDR1 MNHEY, CDR2 SVGEGT. CDR3 sequence: CASARLGAKGIQYF. The CDR3, as DNA: TGTGCCAGCGCGAGGCTCGGGGCAAAGGGCATTCAGTACTTC.

This clonotype was detected many times. The chain is built from TRBV20-1 and TRBJ2-1, with 10 bases matching TRBD2. V dropped 2 bases and J dropped 8; count of bases not matched to a gene: 9. Germline lookup yields CDR1 DFQATT and CDR2 SNEGSKA (reference sequence). This CDR3 comprises 15 residues. CDR3 nucleotides: TGCAGTGCTAGAAAAAGCGGGGGGGAGGCCGATGAGCAGTTCTTC. It yields the protein CSARKSGGEADEQFF.

At least ten counts were recorded for this clonotype. V and J are TRBV28 and TRBJ2-7; D is unresolved. Germline lookup yields CDR1 MDHEN and CDR2 SYDVKM. Between the trimmed V and J ends, which lost 1 base and 3 bases, there was a span of 10 bases. The CDR3 sequence is 14 residues long. The CDR3 DNA sequence: TGTGCCAGCAGTTTATCTGGTTCCCACTACGAGCAGTACTTC. Translation gives CASSLSGSHYEQYF.

This clonotype was observed at least ten times. The CDR3 loop is CASRWELRGSAKNIQYF. The CDR3 DNA reads as TGTGCCAGCAGGTGGGAGCTACGGGGATCGGCCAAAAACATTCAGTACTTC. The V and J genes are TRBV2 and TRBJ2-4; tentatively, D is TRBD2 (5 bases). V dropped 6 bases and J dropped 1 base, with 19 bases sitting between them. The germline CDR1 and CDR2 sequences are SNHLY and FYNNEI. The CDR3 is 17 amino acids. Based on the CDR3 plus reference TRBV2 and TRBJ2-4, the full variable domain is EPEVTQTPSHQVTQMGQEVILRCVPISNHLYFYWYRQILGQKVEFLVSFYNNEISEKSEIFDDQFSVERPDGSNFTLKIRSTKLEDSAMYFCASRWELRGSAKNIQYFGAGTRLSVL.

This clonotype has at least ten counts. The chain has TRBV29-1 and TRBJ2-7; 7 bases line up with TRBD2. Germline lookup yields CDR1 SQVTM and CDR2 ANQGSEA. There are 13 residues in the CDR3. V lost 4 bases, J lost 2 bases, and 5 bases stayed unmatched. CDR3: CSVAPGLTYEQYF. The CDR3 nucleotides read TGCAGCGTTGCCCCGGGACTAACCTACGAGCAGTACTTC.

With respect to this clonotype: A far bigger clonotype differs at one base, so this is likely a read error. The V gene is TRBV5-5, the J gene TRBJ2-3; no firm D call. The CDR3 consists of 11 residues. Germline CDR1 SGHKS, CDR2 YYEKEE (reference sequence). Between the trimmed V and J ends, which lost 2 bases and 4 bases, there was a span of 2 bases. CDR3: CASSFPDTQYF. The CDR3, as DNA: TGTGCCAGCAGCTTCCCAGATACGCAGTATTTT.

This clonotype was picked up many times. The chain couples TRBV6-2 or TRBV6-3 to TRBJ1-2; 9 bases map to TRBD1. The trim removed 8 bases at V and 4 bases at J, leaving 11 bases unmatched. The CDR3 contains 15 residues. Germline lookup yields CDR1 MNHEY and CDR2 SVGEGT. CDR3 in amino acids: CASCPPGQGPYGYTF. Here the CDR3 DNA reads TGTGCCAGCTGCCCACCGGGACAGGGACCCTATGGCTACACCTTC.

The J gene is TRBJ1-2, the V gene TRBV12-3 or TRBV12-4; a weak D match, TRBD1 (5 bases). V was trimmed by 2 bases and J by 7 bases, leaving 14 bases between them. CDR3 length: 14 residues. CDR3 sequence reads: CASSLWQGGGGYTF. Written as DNA, the CDR3 is TGTGCCAGCAGTTTATGGCAGGGTGGAGGTGGCTACACCTTC.

This chain links TRBV6-5 with TRBJ1-2; 8 bases map to TRBD1. There are 14 residues in the CDR3. CDR1 is MNHEY, CDR2 SVGAGI, per germline. With V trimmed by 6 bases and J by 5 bases, 8 bases remained unmatched. The CDR3 reads CASRAGGAIYGYTF. In DNA, the CDR3 is TGTGCCAGCAGGGCAGGGGGCGCGATTTATGGCTACACCTTC.